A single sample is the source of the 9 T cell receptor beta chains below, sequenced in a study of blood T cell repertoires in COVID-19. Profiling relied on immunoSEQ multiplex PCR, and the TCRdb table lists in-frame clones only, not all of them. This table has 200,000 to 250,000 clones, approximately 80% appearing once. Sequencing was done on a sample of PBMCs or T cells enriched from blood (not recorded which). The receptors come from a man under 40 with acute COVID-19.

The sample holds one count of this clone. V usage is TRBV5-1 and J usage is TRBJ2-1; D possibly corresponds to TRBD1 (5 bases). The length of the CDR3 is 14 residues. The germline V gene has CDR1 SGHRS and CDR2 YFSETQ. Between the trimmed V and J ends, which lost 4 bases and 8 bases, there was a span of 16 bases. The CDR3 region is CASSTTQGGHEQFF. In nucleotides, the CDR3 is TGCGCCAGCAGCACAACCCAGGGTGGGCATGAGCAGTTCTTC.

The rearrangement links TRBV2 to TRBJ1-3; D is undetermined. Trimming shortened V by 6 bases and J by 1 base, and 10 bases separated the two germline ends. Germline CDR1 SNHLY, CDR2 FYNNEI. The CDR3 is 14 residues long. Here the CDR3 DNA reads TGTGCCAGCAGGACACCCGATTCTGGAAACACCATATATTTT. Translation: CASRTPDSGNTIYF.

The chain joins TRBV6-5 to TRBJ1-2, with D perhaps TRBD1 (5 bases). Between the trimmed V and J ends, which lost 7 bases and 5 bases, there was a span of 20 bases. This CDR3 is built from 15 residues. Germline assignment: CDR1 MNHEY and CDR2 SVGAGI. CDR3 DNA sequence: TGTGCCAGCATGGTACGGGGGTTAGGGGTATATGGCTACACCTTC. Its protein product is CASMVRGLGVYGYTF.

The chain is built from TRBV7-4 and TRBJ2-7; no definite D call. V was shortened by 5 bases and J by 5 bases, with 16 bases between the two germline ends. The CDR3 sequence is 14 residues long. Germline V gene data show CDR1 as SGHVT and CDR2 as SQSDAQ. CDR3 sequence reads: CASSLPPNRDEQYF. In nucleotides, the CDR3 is TGTGCCAGCAGCCTACCCCCAAACCGGGACGAGCAGTACTTC.

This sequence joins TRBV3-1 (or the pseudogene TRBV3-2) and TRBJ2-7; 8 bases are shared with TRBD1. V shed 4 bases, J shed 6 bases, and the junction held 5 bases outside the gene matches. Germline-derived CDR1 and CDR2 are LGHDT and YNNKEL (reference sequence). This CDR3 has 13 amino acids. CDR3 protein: CASSLGQGGEQYF. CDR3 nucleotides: TGTGCCAGCAGCCTCGGACAGGGAGGCGAGCAGTACTTC.

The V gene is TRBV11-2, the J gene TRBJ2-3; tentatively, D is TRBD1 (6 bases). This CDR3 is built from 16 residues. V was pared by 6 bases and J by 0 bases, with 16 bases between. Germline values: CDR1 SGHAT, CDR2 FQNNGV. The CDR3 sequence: CASRELAGASTDTQYF. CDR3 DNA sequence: TGTGCCAGCAGGGAATTAGCAGGGGCGAGCACAGATACGCAGTATTTT.

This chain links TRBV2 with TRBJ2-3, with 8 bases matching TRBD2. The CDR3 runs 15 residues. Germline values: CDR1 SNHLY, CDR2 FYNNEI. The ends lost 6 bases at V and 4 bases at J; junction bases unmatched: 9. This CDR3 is CASSPLAGGADTQYF. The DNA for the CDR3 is TGTGCCAGCAGCCCCTTGGCGGGGGGAGCAGATACGCAGTATTTT.

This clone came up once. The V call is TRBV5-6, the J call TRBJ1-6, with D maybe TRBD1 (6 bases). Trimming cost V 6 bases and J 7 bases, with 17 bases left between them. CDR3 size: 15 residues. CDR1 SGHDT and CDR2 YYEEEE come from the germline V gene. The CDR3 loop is CASTSAGAWNSPLHF. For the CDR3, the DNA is TGTGCCAGCACGTCGGCGGGGGCTTGGAATTCACCCCTCCACTTT. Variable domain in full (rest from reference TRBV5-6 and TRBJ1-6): DAGVTQSPTHLIKTRGQQVTLRCSPKSGHDTVSWYQQALGQGPQFIFQYYEEEERQRGNFPDRFSGHQFPNYSSELNVNALLLGDSALYLCASTSAGAWNSPLHFGNGTRLTVT.

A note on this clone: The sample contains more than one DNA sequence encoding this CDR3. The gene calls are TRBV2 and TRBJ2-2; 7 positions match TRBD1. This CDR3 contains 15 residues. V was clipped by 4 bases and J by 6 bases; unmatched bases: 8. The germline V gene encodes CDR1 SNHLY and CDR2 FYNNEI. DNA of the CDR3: TGTGCCAGCAGTGGTCGAACAGGGGTGCCCGGGGAGCTGTTTTTT. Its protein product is CASSGRTGVPGELFF.